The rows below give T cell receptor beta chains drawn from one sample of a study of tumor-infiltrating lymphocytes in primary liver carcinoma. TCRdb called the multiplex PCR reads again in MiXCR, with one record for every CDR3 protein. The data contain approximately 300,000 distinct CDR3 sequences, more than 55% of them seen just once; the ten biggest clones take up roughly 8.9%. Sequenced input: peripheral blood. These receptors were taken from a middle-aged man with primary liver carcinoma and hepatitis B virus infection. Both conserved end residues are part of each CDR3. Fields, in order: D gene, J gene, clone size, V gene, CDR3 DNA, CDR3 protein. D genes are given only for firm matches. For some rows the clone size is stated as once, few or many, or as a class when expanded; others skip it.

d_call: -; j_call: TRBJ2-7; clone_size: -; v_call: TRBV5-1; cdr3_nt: TGCGCCAGCAGCGCCGGGACCTCTTGGGAGCAGTACTTC; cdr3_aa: CASSAGTSWEQYF
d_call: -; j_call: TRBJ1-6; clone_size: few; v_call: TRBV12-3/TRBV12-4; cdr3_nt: TGTGCCAGCAGTAACAAGGGCGGCCCTTCACCCCTCCACTTT; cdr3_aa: CASSNKGGPSPLHF
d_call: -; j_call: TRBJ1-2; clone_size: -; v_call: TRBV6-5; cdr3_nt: TGTGCCAGCAGTTACTCGGGTTATGGCAACACCTTC; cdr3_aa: CASSYSGYGNTF
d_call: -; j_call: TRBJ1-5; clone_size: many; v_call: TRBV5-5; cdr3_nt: TGTGCCAGCAGCCTCCCGGGAGGCAATCAGCCCCAGCATTTT; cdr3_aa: CASSLPGGNQPQHF
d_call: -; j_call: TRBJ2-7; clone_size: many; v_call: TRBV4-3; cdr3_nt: TGCGCCAGCAGCCAAGATCAAGGATCGATTACCTACGAGCAGTACTTC; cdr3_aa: CASSQDQGSITYEQYF
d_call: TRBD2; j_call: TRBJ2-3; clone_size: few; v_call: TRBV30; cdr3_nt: TGTGCCTTCACCCGACTAGCGGGAGGCACAGATACGCAGTATTTT; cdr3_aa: CAFTRLAGGTDTQYF
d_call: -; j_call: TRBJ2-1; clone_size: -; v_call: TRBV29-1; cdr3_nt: TGCAACGTTGAGAATGGGGACGAGCAGTTCTTC; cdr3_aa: CNVENGDEQFF
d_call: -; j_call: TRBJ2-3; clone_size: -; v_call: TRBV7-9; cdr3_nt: TGTGCCAACAGCCCGGGGCCAGATACGCAGTATTTT; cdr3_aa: CANSPGPDTQYF
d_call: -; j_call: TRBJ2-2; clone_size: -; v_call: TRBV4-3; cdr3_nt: TGCGTCAGCAGTCAAGATGCTAGCGTACACACCGGGGAGCTGTTTTTT; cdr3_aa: CVSSQDASVHTGELFF
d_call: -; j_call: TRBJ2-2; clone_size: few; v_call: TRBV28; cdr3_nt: TGTGCCAGCAGTCAAGGAATCGGGGAGCTGTTTTTT; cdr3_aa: CASSQGIGELFF
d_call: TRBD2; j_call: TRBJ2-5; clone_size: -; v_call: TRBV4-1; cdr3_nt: TGTGCCAGCAGCCAGTCAGGACTAGCGGGAGTTGGTGGTAAAGAGACCCAGTACTTC; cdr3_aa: CASSQSGLAGVGGKETQYF
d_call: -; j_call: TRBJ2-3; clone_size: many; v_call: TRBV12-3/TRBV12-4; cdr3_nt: TGTGCCAGCAGCCCCCTTAGGGATACGCAGTATTTT; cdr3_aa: CASSPLRDTQYF
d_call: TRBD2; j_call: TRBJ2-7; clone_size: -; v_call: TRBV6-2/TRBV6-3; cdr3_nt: TGTGCCAGCAGTTATCCGGGACTAGCGGTCCGCTCCTACGAGCAGTACTTC; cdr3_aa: CASSYPGLAVRSYEQYF
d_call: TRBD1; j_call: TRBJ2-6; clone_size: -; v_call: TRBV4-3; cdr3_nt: TGCGCCAGCAGTCGTCAGGGGGCTGGGGTCAACGTCCTGACTTTC; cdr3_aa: CASSRQGAGVNVLTF
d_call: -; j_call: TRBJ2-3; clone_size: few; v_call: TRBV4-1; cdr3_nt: TGCGCCAGCAGCCAAGTTCGGACTCCGGGCACAGATACGCAGTATTTT; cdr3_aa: CASSQVRTPGTDTQYF
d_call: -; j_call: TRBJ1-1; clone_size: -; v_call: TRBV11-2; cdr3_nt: TGTGCCAGCAGCTTGGAGGGTGGGGCGGTGTGTCCCCGAACTTTCTTT; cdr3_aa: CASSLEGGAVCPRTFF
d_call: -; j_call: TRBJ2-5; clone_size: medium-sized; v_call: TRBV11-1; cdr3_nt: TGTGCCAGCAGCAGCAGCCAAGAGACCCAGTACTTC; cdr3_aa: CASSSSQETQYF
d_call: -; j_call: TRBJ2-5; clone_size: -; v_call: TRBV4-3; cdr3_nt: TGTGCCAGCAGCCAAGAAGGCTCCCTGGATACCGAGTACTTC; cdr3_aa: CASSQEGSLDTEYF
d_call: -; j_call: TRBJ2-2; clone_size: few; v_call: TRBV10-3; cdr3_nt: TGTGCCATCAGACCTGTCTCCCGGGCCGTCGACACCGGGGAGCTGTTTTTT; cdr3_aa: CAIRPVSRAVDTGELFF
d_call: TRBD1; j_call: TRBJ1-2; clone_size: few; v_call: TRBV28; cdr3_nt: TGTGCCAGCAGTTTCGTTCCCGGGACAGGGAAGTCTAACTATGGCTACACCTTC; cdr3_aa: CASSFVPGTGKSNYGYTF
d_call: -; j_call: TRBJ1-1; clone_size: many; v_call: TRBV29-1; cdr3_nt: TGCAGCGTTGAAGGGCCGGGAGCTTTCTTT; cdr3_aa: CSVEGPGAFF
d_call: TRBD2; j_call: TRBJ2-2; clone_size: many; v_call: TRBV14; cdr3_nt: TGTGCCAGCAGCCAAGAAGTAGGACTAGCGGGAAACACCGGGGAGCTGTTTTTT; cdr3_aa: CASSQEVGLAGNTGELFF